Presented here are 15 T cell receptor beta chains from one specimen sequenced in a study of CD8+ T cells in alopecia areata. Isolated RNA was reverse transcribed into cDNA used as the sequencing template. Assay used: immunoSEQ multiplex PCR; TCRdb lists only in-frame clones, some missing. The sample holds about 64,000 clones, about 45% seen once. Stated treatment: oral pan-JAK inhibitor, 5-10 mg twice daily. The sample in question was CD8+ T cells sorted from blood, obtained around week 36, from a patient treated with tofacitinib. These receptors all come from a human donor with alopecia areata.

This clone was observed a handful of times. The chain employs TRBV29-1 and TRBJ1-1; 8 positions agree with TRBD1. CDR1 SQVTM and CDR2 ANQGSEA come from the germline V gene. The V and J ends lost 8 bases and 5 bases, in that order; junction bases with no gene match: 4. This CDR3 is built from 11 residues. The CDR3 loop reads CSPRQGTEAFF. The CDR3 DNA reads as TGCAGCCCAAGACAGGGGACTGAAGCTTTCTTT.

The chain links TRBV30 to TRBJ2-5; no firm D call. Trimming cost V 0 bases and J 4 bases, with 9 bases left between them. In germline, CDR1 is GTSNPN, CDR2 SVGIG (reference sequence). The CDR3 has 13 amino acids. The CDR3 is CAWSVWSGETQYF. As DNA, the CDR3 is TGTGCCTGGAGTGTATGGTCGGGAGAGACCCAGTACTTC.

The V call is TRBV4-2, the J call TRBJ2-2; 10 bases fit TRBD2. CDR1 is LGHNA, CDR2 YNFKEQ, per germline. The length of the CDR3 is 17 residues. J lost 8 bases, V lost 0 bases, and 9 bases had no gene match. DNA for the CDR3: TGTGCCAGCAGCCAAGATTGGCTAGCGGGAGCGTCGGGGGAGCTGTTTTTT. Its protein product is CASSQDWLAGASGELFF.

This clone was seen repeatedly, ten times or more. Relative to the germline gene, one junction end is altered; a read error may explain this. V gene TRBV7-2 combines with J gene TRBJ1-2; D is uncertain. In germline, CDR1 is SGHTA, CDR2 FQGNSA. The CDR3 is 13 residues long. Here the CDR3 reads CASSPLGYYGYTF. The CDR3 DNA reads as TGTGCCAGCAGCCCGTTAGGATACTACGGCTACACCTTC.

This clone was seen a handful of times. V and J are TRBV11-2 and TRBJ2-4, with 9 nucleotides matching TRBD1. The CDR3 is 15 residues long. V shed 5 bases and J 3 bases; nucleotides not matched to a gene: 5. CDR1 and CDR2 (germline): SGHAT, FQNNGV. The CDR3 sequence: CASSGTGWVKNIQYF. Here the CDR3 DNA reads TGTGCCAGCAGCGGGACAGGGTGGGTCAAAAACATTCAGTACTTC.

Details on this clone: The junction shows a germline mismatch at one end, possibly a read error. The chain combines TRBV6-5 with TRBJ2-7, with no clear D. The germline V gene encodes CDR1 MNHEY and CDR2 SVGAGI. This CDR3 comprises 11 residues. Here the CDR3 reads CASSHSYEQYF. In DNA, the CDR3 is TGTGCCAGCAGTCACTCCTACGAGCAGTACTTC.

A note on this clone: At the DNA level, this CDR3 is encoded by other sequences in the same sample as well. The chain links TRBV9 to TRBJ2-3; no definite D call. Germline V lookup: CDR1 SGDLS, CDR2 YYNGEE. This CDR3 has 13 residues. V lost 0 bases and J 0 bases, leaving 2 bases between the germline ends. CDR3 amino acids: CASSVVSTDTQYF. As DNA, the CDR3 is TGTGCCAGCAGCGTAGTAAGCACAGATACGCAGTATTTT.

The chain has TRBV27 and TRBJ1-1; D not certain. This CDR3 region has 13 residues. CDR1 is MNHEY and CDR2 is SMNVEV in the germline V gene (reference sequence). The ends were cut back, 2 bases at V and 3 bases at J, with 7 bases in the middle. CDR3 sequence (DNA): TGTGCCAGCAGTTTAGTGGGATACACTGAAGCTTTCTTT. As protein: CASSLVGYTEAFF.

The chain links TRBV6-6 to TRBJ2-7; D is unclear. V was pared by 0 bases and J by 5 bases, with 5 bases between. This CDR3 is built from 12 residues. Germline assignment: CDR1 MNHNY and CDR2 SVGAGI (reference sequence). The CDR3 coding sequence is TGTGCCAGCAGTTACTCTCCCCACGAGCAGTACTTC. Its translation is CASSYSPHEQYF.

This clone was found a few times. V gene TRBV27 combines with J gene TRBJ2-7; D is uncertain. The CDR3 has 12 residues. Germline CDR1 and CDR2: MNHEY and SMNVEV (reference sequence). V lost 6 bases, J lost 4 bases, and 10 bases lay in between. CDR3 nucleotide sequence: TGTGCCAGCAGCGGGTCGGTATACGAGCAGTACTTC. Protein sequence: CASSGSVYEQYF.

The V call is TRBV5-1, the J call TRBJ2-7; no clear D. The length of the CDR3 is 13 residues. Per germline, CDR1 SGHRS and CDR2 YFSETQ. V was shortened by 3 bases and J by 3 bases, with 10 bases between the two germline ends. The DNA of the CDR3 is TGCGCCAGCAGCTCCGGCGAAGACTACGAGCAGTACTTC. This translates into CASSSGEDYEQYF.

The CDR3 loop reads CASSPPLSTEAFF. Written as DNA, the CDR3 is TGTGCCAGCAGCCCACCCCTCAGCACTGAAGCTTTCTTT. The genes are TRBV7-9 and TRBJ1-1, with unresolved D. This CDR3 is 13 amino acids long. Trimming removed 5 bases at V and 4 bases at J, with 11 bases between. Germline-derived CDR1 and CDR2 are SEHNR and FQNEAQ (reference sequence).

V gene TRBV25-1 combines with J gene TRBJ2-1; D remains ambiguous. V was clipped by 7 bases and J by 3 bases, with 10 bases between them. The length of the CDR3 is 13 residues. Germline loops: CDR1 MGHDK, CDR2 SYGVNS. CDR3 in DNA: TGTGCCAGCACATTCAGCCTCTACAATGAGCAGTTCTTC. Encoded protein: CASTFSLYNEQFF.

This clone appeared a few times. This chain uses TRBV30 with TRBJ1-5, with D unresolved. Germline CDR1 is GTSNPN and CDR2 is SVGIG (reference sequence). The CDR3 is made up of 17 amino acids. Between the trimmed V and J ends, which lost 3 bases and 0 bases, there was a span of 18 bases. The CDR3 DNA follows: TGTGCCTGGAGCCCTTCCCCCTGGCCGAATAGCAATCAGCCCCAGCATTTT. It yields the protein CAWSPSPWPNSNQPQHF.

This clone has just a few counts. V is TRBV29-1 and J is TRBJ2-5; TRBD1 or TRBD2 may be the D gene (5 bases each). V lost 3 bases, J lost 2 bases, and 22 bases lay in between. Germline lookup yields CDR1 SQVTM and CDR2 ANQGSEA. This CDR3 has 17 residues. The CDR3 DNA reads as TGCAGCGTTGAGACGGGACCCCAACTTGCCTATCAAGAGACCCAGTACTTC. Its translation: CSVETGPQLAYQETQYF.